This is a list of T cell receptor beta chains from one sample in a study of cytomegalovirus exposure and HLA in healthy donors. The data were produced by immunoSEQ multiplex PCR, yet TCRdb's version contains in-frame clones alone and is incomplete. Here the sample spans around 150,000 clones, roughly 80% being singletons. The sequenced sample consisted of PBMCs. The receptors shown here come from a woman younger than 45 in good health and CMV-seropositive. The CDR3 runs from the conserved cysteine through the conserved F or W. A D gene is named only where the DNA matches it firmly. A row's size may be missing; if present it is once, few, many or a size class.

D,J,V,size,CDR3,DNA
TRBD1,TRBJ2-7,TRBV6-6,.,CASSYGQGAYEQYF,TGTGCCAGCAGTTACGGTCAGGGGGCCTACGAGCAGTACTTC
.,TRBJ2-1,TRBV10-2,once,CASSDPGSNNEQFF,TGCGCCAGCAGTGACCCGGGTTCAAACAATGAGCAGTTCTTC
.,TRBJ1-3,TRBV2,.,CASAGSTAGNTIYF,TGTGCCAGCGCAGGGTCAACTGCTGGAAACACCATATATTTT
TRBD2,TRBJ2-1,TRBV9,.,CASSVGTSGNEQFF,TGTGCCAGCAGCGTAGGGACTAGCGGTAATGAGCAGTTCTTC
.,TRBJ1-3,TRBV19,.,CASSVDRTYLNTIYF,TGTGCCAGTAGTGTCGACAGGACGTACCTCAACACCATATATTTT
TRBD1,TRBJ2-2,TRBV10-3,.,CAAQTGANTGELFF,TGTGCCGCCCAGACAGGGGCGAACACCGGGGAGCTGTTTTTT
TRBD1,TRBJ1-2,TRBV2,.,CASRGQALYGYTF,TGTGCCAGCAGGGGACAGGCTCTCTATGGCTACACCTTC
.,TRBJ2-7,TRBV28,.,CASISPGGYEQYF,TGTGCCAGCATCTCTCCAGGGGGGTACGAGCAGTACTTC
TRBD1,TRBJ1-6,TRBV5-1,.,CASSARTGGVNSPLHF,TGCGCCAGCAGCGCCCGGACAGGGGGCGTTAATTCACCCCTCCACTTT
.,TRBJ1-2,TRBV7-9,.,CSSSLVQGLPLGYTF,TGTTCCAGCAGCTTAGTACAGGGCCTACCTCTAGGCTACACCTTC
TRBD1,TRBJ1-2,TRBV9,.,CASSARVGQLNYGYTF,TGTGCCAGCAGCGCCAGGGTGGGACAGCTTAACTATGGCTACACCTTC
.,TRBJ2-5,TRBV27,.,CASSSPSRARGETQYF,TGTGCCAGCAGTTCGCCGTCCCGGGCCAGAGGGGAGACCCAGTACTTC
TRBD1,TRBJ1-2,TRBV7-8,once,CASSAGTEYGYTF,TGTGCCAGCAGCGCCGGGACAGAATATGGCTACACCTTC
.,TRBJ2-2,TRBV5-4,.,CASSMIGGGLAGELFF,TGTGCCAGCAGCATGATAGGAGGTGGATTAGCCGGGGAGCTGTTTTTT
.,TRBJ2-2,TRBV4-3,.,CASSQGWLGENTGELFF,TGCGCCAGCAGCCAAGGATGGCTCGGGGAGAACACCGGGGAGCTGTTTTTT
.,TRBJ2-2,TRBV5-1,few,CASSFANTGELFF,TGCGCCAGCAGCTTCGCGAACACCGGGGAGCTGTTTTTT
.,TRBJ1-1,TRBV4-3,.,CASSQDTGKSGAFF,TGCGCCAGCAGCCAAGACACGGGAAAGAGTGGAGCTTTCTTT
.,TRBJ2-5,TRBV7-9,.,CASTTPGVETQYF,TGTGCCAGCACGACCCCGGGGGTAGAGACCCAGTACTTC
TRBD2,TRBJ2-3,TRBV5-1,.,CASSVGRGGQQYF,TGCGCCAGCAGCGTAGGGAGGGGCGGTCAGCAGTATTTT
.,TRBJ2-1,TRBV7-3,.,CASSSVGGHEQFF,TGTGCCAGCAGCTCCGTCGGGGGGCATGAGCAGTTCTTC
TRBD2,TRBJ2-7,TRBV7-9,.,CASSLVTSGTYEQYF,TGTGCCAGCAGCTTAGTGACTAGCGGGACCTACGAGCAGTACTTC
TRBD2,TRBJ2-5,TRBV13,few,CASSLSGGGRGTQYF,TGTGCCAGCAGCTTGTCCGGGGGGGGCAGGGGGACCCAGTACTTC